The rows below give T cell receptor beta chains drawn from one sample of a study of blood T cell repertoires in COVID-19. Sequencing was performed with immunoSEQ multiplex PCR; in TCRdb, only in-frame clones are kept and a portion is missing. This table holds 150,000 to 200,000 clones, more than 70% found once. The sequenced sample consisted of peripheral blood. These TCRs come from a woman aged 60-75 years with acute or convalescent COVID-19. Each CDR3 is given with its conserved first and last residue. Each record gives: CDR3 protein, CDR3 DNA, clone size, V gene, J gene, D gene. The D gene is left open where the match is weak. Expanded clones are given a class, and other clones once, few, many or no size at all.

CDR3: CASSIGRGHTGELFF
DNA: TGTGCCAGTAGTATTGGCAGGGGGCACACCGGGGAGCTGTTTTTT
size: .
V: TRBV19
J: TRBJ2-2
D: TRBD1

CDR3: CASSESANTEAFF
DNA: TGCGCCAGCAGTGAGTCGGCGAACACTGAAGCTTTCTTT
size: once
V: TRBV10-1
J: TRBJ1-1
D: .

CDR3: CASSRDLNTGELFF
DNA: TGTGCCAGCTCACGGGACTTAAACACCGGGGAGCTGTTTTTT
size: .
V: TRBV18
J: TRBJ2-2
D: .

CDR3: CASAHMNTEAFF
DNA: TGTGCCAGCGCACATATGAACACTGAAGCTTTCTTT
size: once
V: TRBV11-3
J: TRBJ1-1
D: .

CDR3: CASSLEIAGGQETQYF
DNA: TGTGCCAGCAGCTTAGAAATAGCGGGAGGGCAAGAGACCCAGTACTTC
size: .
V: TRBV11-2
J: TRBJ2-5
D: TRBD2

CDR3: CASSFENNEQFF
DNA: TGTGCCAGCAGCTTCGAGAACAATGAGCAGTTCTTC
size: .
V: TRBV7-9
J: TRBJ2-1
D: .

CDR3: CSVSTVQETQYF
DNA: TGCAGCGTTTCGACAGTCCAAGAGACCCAGTACTTC
size: .
V: TRBV29-1
J: TRBJ2-5
D: .

CDR3: CASSPQERVANEKLFF
DNA: TGCGCCAGCAGCCCCCAAGAGAGGGTGGCTAATGAAAAACTGTTTTTT
size: .
V: TRBV4-1
J: TRBJ1-4
D: .

CDR3: CASSPPGRVQETQYF
DNA: TGTGCCAGCTCACCCCCCGGGCGGGTACAAGAGACCCAGTACTTC
size: once
V: TRBV18
J: TRBJ2-5
D: .

CDR3: CASSPGTANQPQHF
DNA: TGTGCCAGCTCACCAGGGACAGCCAATCAGCCCCAGCATTTT
size: .
V: TRBV18
J: TRBJ1-5
D: TRBD1

CDR3: CASSLAGGAYEQYF
DNA: TGTGCCAGCAGCTTAGCAGGGGGCGCATACGAGCAGTACTTC
size: .
V: TRBV7-9
J: TRBJ2-7
D: TRBD1